Presented here are 10 T cell receptor beta chains from one specimen sequenced in a study of blood T cell repertoires in COVID-19. Method: immunoSEQ multiplex PCR; TCRdb's copy keeps in-frame clones and lacks some. The sample includes around 220,000 clones, about 90% of them seen just once. Sequenced: PBMCs or T cells enriched from blood (not recorded which). The receptors come from a woman in her 30s with acute COVID-19.

This rearrangement joins TRBV19 to TRBJ1-1; D not certain. V lost 3 bases, J lost 1 base, and 12 bases lay in between. CDR3 length: 15 amino acids. The germline V gene has CDR1 LNHDA and CDR2 SQIVND (reference sequence). The CDR3 sequence: CASSISGSGNTEAFF. As DNA, the CDR3 is TGTGCCAGTAGTATTTCGGGGAGCGGGAACACTGAAGCTTTCTTT. The full variable domain, its missing parts supplied by reference TRBV19 and TRBJ1-1, is DGGITQSPKYLFRKEGQNVTLSCEQNLNHDAMYWYRQDPGQGLRLIYYSQIVNDFQKGDIAEGYSVSREKKESFPLTVTSAQKNPTAFYLCASSISGSGNTEAFFGQGTRLTVV.

This chain links TRBV5-6 with TRBJ2-1; TRBD1 agrees at 7 bases. The CDR3 runs to 14 residues. CDR1 is SGHDT, CDR2 YYEEEE, per germline. Trimming cost V 2 bases and J 7 bases; bases outside gene matches: 6. CDR3 in amino acids: CASSFYDRDNEQFF. CDR3 nucleotide sequence: TGTGCCAGCAGCTTCTACGACAGGGATAATGAGCAGTTCTTC.

The rearrangement links TRBV9 to TRBJ2-7; 9 bases line up with TRBD2. The CDR3 is made up of 15 amino acids. With 0 bases clipped from V and 2 bases from J, the junction kept 3 bases outside the gene matches. The germline V gene has CDR1 SGDLS and CDR2 YYNGEE. The CDR3 spells CASSVALAGAYEQYF. The CDR3 DNA reads as TGTGCCAGCAGCGTAGCACTAGCGGGTGCCTACGAGCAGTACTTC.

The chain couples TRBV28 to TRBJ2-7; D is perhaps TRBD1 (6 bases). V shed 6 bases and J shed 9 bases, with 12 bases lying between them. CDR1 is MDHEN and CDR2 is SYDVKM in the germline V gene. CDR3 length equals 11 residues. CDR3 sequence (DNA): TGTGCCAGCAGGGCAACAGGGCCGCAGTACTTC. Its translation is CASRATGPQYF.

This chain joins TRBV25-1 and TRBJ1-2; D is unclear. The CDR3 runs to 13 residues. V dropped 8 bases and J dropped 5 bases, with 15 bases sitting between them. Germline assignment: CDR1 MGHDK and CDR2 SYGVNS. The CDR3 nucleotides read TGTGCCAGCTTCGGGGAAGCGGGGTATGGCTACACCTTC. Translating it yields CASFGEAGYGYTF.

The CDR3 spells CASSEGLAKSYEQYF. CDR3 in DNA: TGTGCCAGCAGCGAGGGACTAGCGAAGAGCTACGAGCAGTACTTC. The chain recombines TRBV5-4 with TRBJ2-7, with TRBD2 identical over 10 bases. Per germline, CDR1 SGHNT and CDR2 YYREEE (reference sequence). V dropped 4 bases and J dropped 3; count of bases not matched to a gene: 7. The length of the CDR3 is 15 residues.

This clone was seen a single time. The J gene is TRBJ2-7, the V gene TRBV7-2, with TRBD2 identical over 15 bases. The CDR3 contains 17 residues. The ends lost 5 bases at V and 4 bases at J; junction bases unmatched: 9. Germline loops: CDR1 SGHTA, CDR2 FQGNSA. The CDR3 region has the DNA TGTGCCAGCAGCCCATTAGCCGGACTAGCGGGAGGGTACGAGCAGTACTTC. This translates into CASSPLAGLAGGYEQYF.

The rearrangement links TRBV7-9 to TRBJ1-2, with D perhaps TRBD1 (6 bases). This CDR3 has 14 amino acids. V was shortened by 8 bases and J by 4 bases, with 17 bases between the two germline ends. Germline lookup yields CDR1 SEHNR and CDR2 FQNEAQ (reference sequence). This chain's CDR3 is CASGLGGGGYGYTF. The CDR3 DNA is TGTGCCAGCGGCCTTGGGGGCGGAGGCTATGGCTACACCTTC. Variable domain in full (rest from reference TRBV7-9 and TRBJ1-2): DTGVSQNPRHKITKRGQNVTFRCDPISEHNRLYWYRQTLGQGPEFLTYFQNEAQLEKSRLLSDRFSAERPKGSFSTLEIQRTEQGDSAMYLCASGLGGGGYGYTFGSGTRLTVV.

This clone was seen once. The chain couples TRBV11-3 to TRBJ2-2; TRBD1 matches 8 bases. With 5 bases clipped from V and 5 bases from J, the junction kept 10 bases outside the gene matches. There are 16 residues in the CDR3. The germline V gene has CDR1 SGHNT and CDR2 YENEEA. The CDR3 region is CASSKTGVMRTGELFF. The CDR3 DNA reads TGTGCCAGCAGCAAGACAGGGGTAATGAGGACCGGGGAGCTGTTTTTT.

The chain combines TRBV5-1 with TRBJ2-3; D perhaps matches TRBD2 (6 bases). The CDR3 totals 15 residues. Trimming took off 4 bases at V and 0 bases at J, with 12 bases between the two ends. In germline, CDR1 is SGHRS, CDR2 YFSETQ. CDR3 nucleotides: TGCGCCAGCAGCACCGGGAGTTTGAGCACAGATACGCAGTATTTT. As protein: CASSTGSLSTDTQYF.